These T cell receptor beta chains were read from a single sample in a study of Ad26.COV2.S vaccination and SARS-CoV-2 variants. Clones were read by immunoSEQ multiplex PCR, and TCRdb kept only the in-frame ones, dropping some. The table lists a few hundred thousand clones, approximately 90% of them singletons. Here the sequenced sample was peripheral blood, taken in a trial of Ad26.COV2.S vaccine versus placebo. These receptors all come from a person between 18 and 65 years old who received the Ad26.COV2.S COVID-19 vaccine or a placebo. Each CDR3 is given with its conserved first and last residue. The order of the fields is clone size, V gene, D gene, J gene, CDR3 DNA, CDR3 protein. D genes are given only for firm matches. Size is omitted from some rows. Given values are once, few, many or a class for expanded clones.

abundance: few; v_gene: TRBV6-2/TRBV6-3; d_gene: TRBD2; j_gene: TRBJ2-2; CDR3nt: TGTGCCAGCAGTTACCGCGGGAGGACTAGCGGGGGCACCGGGGAGCTGTTTTTT; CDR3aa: CASSYRGRTSGGTGELFF
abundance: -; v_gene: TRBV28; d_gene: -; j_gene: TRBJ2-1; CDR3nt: TGTGCCAGCACCTTTAAGAGGGGGGGGTTTCAGGGCAATGAGCAGTTCTTC; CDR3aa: CASTFKRGGFQGNEQFF
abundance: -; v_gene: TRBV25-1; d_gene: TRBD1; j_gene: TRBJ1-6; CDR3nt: TGTGCCAGCACCGAAGGACAGGGGGGTTGGTCACCCCTCCACTTT; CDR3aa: CASTEGQGGWSPLHF
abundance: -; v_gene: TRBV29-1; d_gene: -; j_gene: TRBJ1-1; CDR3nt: TGCAGCGTTGGGGCGAGGGAGAGGAACACTGAAGCTTTCTTT; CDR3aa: CSVGARERNTEAFF
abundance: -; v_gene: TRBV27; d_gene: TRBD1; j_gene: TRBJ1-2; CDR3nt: TGTGCCAGCAGTGAGATCCGGGACAGGGACTATGGCTACACCTTC; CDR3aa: CASSEIRDRDYGYTF
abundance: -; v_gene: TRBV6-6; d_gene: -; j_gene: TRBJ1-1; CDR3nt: TGTGCCAGCAGTTGGGCAGGAAGAAACACTGAAGCTTTCTTT; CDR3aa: CASSWAGRNTEAFF
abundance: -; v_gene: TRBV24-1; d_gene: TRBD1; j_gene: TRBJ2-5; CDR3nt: TGTGCCACCAGTGATAGGACAGGGGCTGGGGAGACCCAGTACTTC; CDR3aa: CATSDRTGAGETQYF
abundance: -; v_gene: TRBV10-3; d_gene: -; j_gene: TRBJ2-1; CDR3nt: TGTGCCATCAGTGATACTGGGAACAATGAGCAGTTCTTC; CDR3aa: CAISDTGNNEQFF
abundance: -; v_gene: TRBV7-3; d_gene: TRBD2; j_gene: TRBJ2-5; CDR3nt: TGTGCCAGCAGTCTAGCGGGGGGATATCAAGAGACCCAGTACTTC; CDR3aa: CASSLAGGYQETQYF
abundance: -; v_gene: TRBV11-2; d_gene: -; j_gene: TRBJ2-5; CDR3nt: TGTGCCAGCAGCGCCATGCCCCAGGGCGGGACCCAGTACTTC; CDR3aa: CASSAMPQGGTQYF
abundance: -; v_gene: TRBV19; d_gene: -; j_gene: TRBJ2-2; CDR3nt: TGTGCCAGTACCCCAAGGACCGCGGACACCGGGGAGCTGTTTTTT; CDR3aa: CASTPRTADTGELFF
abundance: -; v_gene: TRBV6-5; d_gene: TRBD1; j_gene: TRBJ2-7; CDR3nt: TGTGCCAGCAGCAGGGGGACAGCGGATTCCTACGAGCAGTACTTC; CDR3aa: CASSRGTADSYEQYF
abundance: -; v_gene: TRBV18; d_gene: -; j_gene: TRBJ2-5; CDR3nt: TGTGCCAGCTCACCGGGGGCCCGAGAGACCCAGTACTTC; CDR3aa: CASSPGARETQYF
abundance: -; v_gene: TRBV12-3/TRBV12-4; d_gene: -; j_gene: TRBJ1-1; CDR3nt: TGTGCCAGCAGTTTCGAGGAAAAAGCTTTCTTT; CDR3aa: CASSFEEKAFF
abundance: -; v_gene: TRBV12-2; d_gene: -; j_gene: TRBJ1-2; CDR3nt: TGTGCAAGTCGCTACGACAGGGGGCAAAACTATGGCTACACCTTC; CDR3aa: CASRYDRGQNYGYTF
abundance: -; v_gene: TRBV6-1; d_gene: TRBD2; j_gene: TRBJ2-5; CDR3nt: TGTGCCAGCAGTGAACGGGACTATGCCAAAGAGACCCAGTACTTC; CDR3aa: CASSERDYAKETQYF
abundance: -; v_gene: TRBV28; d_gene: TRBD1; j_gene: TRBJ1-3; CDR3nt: TGTGCCAGCAGTTCCCCCGGGACAGTGGGCTCTGGAAACACCATATATTTT; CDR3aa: CASSSPGTVGSGNTIYF
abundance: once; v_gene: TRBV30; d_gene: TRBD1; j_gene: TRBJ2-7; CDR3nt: TGTGCCTGGAGTGTACCAAGGCAGGGGGCTACGGTACGGTGGGAGCAGTACTTC; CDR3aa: CAWSVPRQGATVRWEQYF
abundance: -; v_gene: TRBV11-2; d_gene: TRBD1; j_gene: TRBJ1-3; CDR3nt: TGTGCCAGCAGCCGTACTCCGGGACAGGGTTCCACCATATATTTT; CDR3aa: CASSRTPGQGSTIYF
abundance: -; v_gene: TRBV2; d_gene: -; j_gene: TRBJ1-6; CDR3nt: TGTGCCAGCAGTGCATACAGGGAAACGGATTCACCCCTCCACTTT; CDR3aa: CASSAYRETDSPLHF
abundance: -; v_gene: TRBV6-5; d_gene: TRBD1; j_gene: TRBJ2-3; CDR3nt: TGTGCCAGCAGGACAGGGGAGGTTAATACGCAGTATTTT; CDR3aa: CASRTGEVNTQYF
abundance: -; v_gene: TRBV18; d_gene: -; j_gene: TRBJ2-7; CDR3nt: TGTGCCAGCTCACGCAACGAGGGGGGTAGCTACGAGCAGTACTTC; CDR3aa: CASSRNEGGSYEQYF
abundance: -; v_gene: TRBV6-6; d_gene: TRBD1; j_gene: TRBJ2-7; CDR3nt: TGTGCCAGCAGGACCGTAACCGGGACAGGTTCCTACGAGCAGTACTTC; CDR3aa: CASRTVTGTGSYEQYF
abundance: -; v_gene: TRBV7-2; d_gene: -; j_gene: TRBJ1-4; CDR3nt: TGTGCCAGCAGCCTCTCAAGGGGTCGTGAAAAACTGTTTTTT; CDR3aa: CASSLSRGREKLFF
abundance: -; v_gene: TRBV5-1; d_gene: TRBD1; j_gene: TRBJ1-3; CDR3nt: TGCGCCAGCAGCTCGACAGGGGATCCGGGAAACACCATATATTTT; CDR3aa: CASSSTGDPGNTIYF
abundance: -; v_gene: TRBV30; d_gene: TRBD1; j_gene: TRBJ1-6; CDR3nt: TGTGCCGCGGGACAGGGGAACTCACCCCTCCACTTT; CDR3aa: CAAGQGNSPLHF
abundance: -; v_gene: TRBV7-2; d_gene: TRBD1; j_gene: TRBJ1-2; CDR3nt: TGTGCCAGCAGCCGGGGGCAGGACAGGAAATTTTTTGGCTACACCTTC; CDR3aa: CASSRGQDRKFFGYTF
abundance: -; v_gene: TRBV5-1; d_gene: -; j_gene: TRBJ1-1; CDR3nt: TGCGCCAGCAGGAGTGCGCAGTCGAACACTGAAGCTTTCTTT; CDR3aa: CASRSAQSNTEAFF
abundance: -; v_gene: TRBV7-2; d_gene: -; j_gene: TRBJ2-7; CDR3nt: TGTGCCAGCAGCCTATCACCAACCTACGAGCAGTACTTC; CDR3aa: CASSLSPTYEQYF
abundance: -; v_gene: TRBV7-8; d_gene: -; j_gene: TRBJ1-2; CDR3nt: TGTGCCAGCAGCTCTGGGGGAGAGGACTATGGCTACACCTTC; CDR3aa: CASSSGGEDYGYTF
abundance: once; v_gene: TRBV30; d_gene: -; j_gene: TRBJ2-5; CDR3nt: TGTGCCTTAAACCCGGGCCTGTCTCAAGAGACCCAGTACTTC; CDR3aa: CALNPGLSQETQYF
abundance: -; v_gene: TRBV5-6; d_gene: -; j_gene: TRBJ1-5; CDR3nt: TGTGCCAGCAGCTTGTATAGGGCGCGGCAGCCCCAGCATTTT; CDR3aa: CASSLYRARQPQHF
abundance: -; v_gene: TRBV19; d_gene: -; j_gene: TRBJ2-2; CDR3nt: TGTGCCAGTAGTATAACAGTTTCGATGGGGCTGTTTTTT; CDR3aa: CASSITVSMGLFF
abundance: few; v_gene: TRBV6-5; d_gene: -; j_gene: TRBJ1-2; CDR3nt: TGTGCCAGCAGTTACTCTCGGGGGGATGGCTACACCTTC; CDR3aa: CASSYSRGDGYTF
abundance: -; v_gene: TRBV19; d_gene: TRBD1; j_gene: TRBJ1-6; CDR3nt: TGTGCCAGTACAAGAGGGGGCAATTCACCCCTCCACTTT; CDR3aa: CASTRGGNSPLHF
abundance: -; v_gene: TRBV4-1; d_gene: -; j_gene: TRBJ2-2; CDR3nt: TGCGCCAGCAGCCAAGTCCGGAGGGGATGGGGCACCGGGGAGCTGTTTTTT; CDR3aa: CASSQVRRGWGTGELFF
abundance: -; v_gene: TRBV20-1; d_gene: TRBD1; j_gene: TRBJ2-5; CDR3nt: TGCAGTGCTAGTGGCAGGGGGCAAGAGACCCAGTACTTC; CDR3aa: CSASGRGQETQYF
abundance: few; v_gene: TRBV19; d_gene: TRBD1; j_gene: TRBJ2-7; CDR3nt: TGTGCCAGTAGTGCGGGACAGGACTACGAGCAGTACTTC; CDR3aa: CASSAGQDYEQYF
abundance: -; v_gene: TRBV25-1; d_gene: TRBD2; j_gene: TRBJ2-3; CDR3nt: TGTGCCAGTACTAGCGTCTCAGATACGCAGTATTTT; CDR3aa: CASTSVSDTQYF
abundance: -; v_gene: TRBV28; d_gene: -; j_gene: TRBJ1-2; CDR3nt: TGTGCCAGCAGTCCCGGGGGCGCTGGCTACACCTTC; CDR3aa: CASSPGGAGYTF
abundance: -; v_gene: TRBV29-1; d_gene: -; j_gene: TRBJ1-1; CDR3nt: TGCAGCGGGACTGTAAACACTGAAGCTTTCTTT; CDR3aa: CSGTVNTEAFF
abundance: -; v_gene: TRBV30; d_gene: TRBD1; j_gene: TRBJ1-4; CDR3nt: TGTGCCTGGAGTGAAGGGACAGGGCTTTCCGGTGAAAAACTGTTTTTT; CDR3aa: CAWSEGTGLSGEKLFF
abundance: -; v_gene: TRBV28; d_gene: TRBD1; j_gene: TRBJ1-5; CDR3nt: TGTGCCAGCAGCACCGGGACAGGGTATCAGCCCCAGCATTTT; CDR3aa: CASSTGTGYQPQHF
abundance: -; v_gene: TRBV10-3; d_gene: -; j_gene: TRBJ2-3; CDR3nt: TGTGCCATCAGTGAGATGGGGGCCGACACAGATACGCAGTATTTT; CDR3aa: CAISEMGADTDTQYF